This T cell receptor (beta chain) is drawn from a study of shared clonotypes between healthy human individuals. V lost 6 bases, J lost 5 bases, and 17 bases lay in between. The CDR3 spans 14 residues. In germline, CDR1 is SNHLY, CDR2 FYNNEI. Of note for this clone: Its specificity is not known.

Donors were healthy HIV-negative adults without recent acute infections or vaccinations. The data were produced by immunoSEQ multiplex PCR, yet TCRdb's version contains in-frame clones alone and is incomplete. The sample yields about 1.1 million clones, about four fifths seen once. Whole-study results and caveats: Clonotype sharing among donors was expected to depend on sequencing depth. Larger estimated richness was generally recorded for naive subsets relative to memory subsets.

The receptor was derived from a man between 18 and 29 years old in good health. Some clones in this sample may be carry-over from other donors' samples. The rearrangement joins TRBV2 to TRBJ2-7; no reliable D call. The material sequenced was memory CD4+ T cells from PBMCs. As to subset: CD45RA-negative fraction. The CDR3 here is CASSLLSQRNEQYF. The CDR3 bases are TGTGCCAGCAGCCTCCTATCACAGCGAAACGAGCAGTACTTC. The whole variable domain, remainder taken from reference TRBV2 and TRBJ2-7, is EPEVTQTPSHQVTQMGQEVILRCVPISNHLYFYWYRQILGQKVEFLVSFYNNEISEKSEIFDDQFSVERPDGSNFTLKIRSTKLEDSAMYFCASSLLSQRNEQYFGPGTRLTVT.